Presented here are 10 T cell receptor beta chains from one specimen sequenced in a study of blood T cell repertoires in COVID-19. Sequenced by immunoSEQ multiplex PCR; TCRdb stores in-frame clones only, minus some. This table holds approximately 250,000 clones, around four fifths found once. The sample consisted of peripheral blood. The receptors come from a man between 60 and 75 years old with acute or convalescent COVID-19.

CDR3 bases: TGTGCCAGCAGCTTAACTCCCTCCCCTCGGACAGGGTACGAGCAGTACTTC. Translation gives CASSLTPSPRTGYEQYF. The V gene is TRBV7-3, the J gene TRBJ2-7; 8 nucleotides match TRBD1. CDR1 SGHTA and CDR2 FQGTGA come from the germline V gene. V was clipped by 0 bases and J by 4 bases; unmatched bases: 11. The CDR3 covers 17 residues.

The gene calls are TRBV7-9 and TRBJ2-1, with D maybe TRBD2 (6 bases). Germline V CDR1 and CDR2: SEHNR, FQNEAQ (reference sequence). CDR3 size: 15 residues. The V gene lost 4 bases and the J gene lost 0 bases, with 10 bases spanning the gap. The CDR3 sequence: CASSWAGSSYNEQFF. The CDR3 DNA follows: TGTGCCAGCAGCTGGGCCGGGAGCTCCTACAATGAGCAGTTCTTC.

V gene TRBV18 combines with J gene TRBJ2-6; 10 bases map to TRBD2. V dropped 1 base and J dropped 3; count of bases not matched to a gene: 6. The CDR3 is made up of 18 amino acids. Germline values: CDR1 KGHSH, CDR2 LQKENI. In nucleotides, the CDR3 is TGTGCCAGCTCACCACAAGCGGGAGGGCCCGGTGGGGCCAACGTCCTGACTTTC. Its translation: CASSPQAGGPGGANVLTF.

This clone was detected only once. This CDR3 is CASSFGRDYGYTF. The CDR3 nucleotides are TGTGCCAGCAGTTTTGGCCGGGACTATGGCTACACCTTC. The gene calls are TRBV28 and TRBJ1-2, with D uncertain. V lost 3 bases to trimming and J lost 3 bases, with 8 bases between them. The CDR3 spans 13 residues. Germline V lookup: CDR1 MDHEN, CDR2 SYDVKM.

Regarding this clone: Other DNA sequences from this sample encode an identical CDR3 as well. DNA of the CDR3: TGTGCCAGCTCCTACACAGATACGCAGTATTTT. Translation: CASSYTDTQYF. This chain connects TRBV2 to TRBJ2-3, with D hard to call. Germline CDR1 reads SNHLY; CDR2 reads FYNNEI. CDR3 length equals 11 residues. V lost 8 bases to trimming and J lost 2 bases, with 5 bases between them.

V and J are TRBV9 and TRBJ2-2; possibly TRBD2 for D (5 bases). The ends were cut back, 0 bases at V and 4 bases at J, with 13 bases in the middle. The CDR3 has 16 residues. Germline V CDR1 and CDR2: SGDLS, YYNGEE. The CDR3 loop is CASSVESGLPTGELFF. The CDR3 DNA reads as TGTGCCAGCAGCGTAGAGAGCGGATTACCCACCGGGGAGCTGTTTTTT.

The chain's CDR3 is CASSPAGQGSEKLFF. DNA of the CDR3: TGTGCCAGCAGCCCCGCGGGACAGGGCTCGGAAAAACTGTTTTTT. V is TRBV5-4 and J is TRBJ1-4; 9 positions match TRBD1. Trimming removed 4 bases from V and 8 bases from J; junction bases left unmatched: 9. Germline V gene sequence: CDR1 SGHNT, CDR2 YYREEE (reference sequence). The CDR3 has 15 residues.

The CDR3 region is CASSQVVQNYEQYF. The CDR3 DNA reads as TGTGCCAGCAGCCAAGTGGTCCAGAACTACGAGCAGTACTTC. The rearrangement links TRBV3-1 (or the pseudogene TRBV3-2) to TRBJ2-7; D is unclear. The CDR3 has 14 amino acids. The V gene lost 1 base and the J gene lost 3 bases, with 10 bases spanning the gap. CDR1 LGHDT and CDR2 YNNKEL come from the germline V gene (reference sequence).

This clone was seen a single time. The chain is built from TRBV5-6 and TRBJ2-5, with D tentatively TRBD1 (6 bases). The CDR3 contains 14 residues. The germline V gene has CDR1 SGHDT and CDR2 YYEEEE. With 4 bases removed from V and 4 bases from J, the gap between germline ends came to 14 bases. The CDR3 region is CASSTWTAGETQYF. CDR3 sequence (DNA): TGTGCCAGCAGCACCTGGACAGCAGGAGAGACCCAGTACTTC.

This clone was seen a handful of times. CDR3 residues: CASSHDRAQPQHF. The CDR3 DNA reads as TGTGCCAGCAGCCACGACAGGGCTCAGCCCCAGCATTTT. V and J are TRBV3-1 (or the pseudogene TRBV3-2) and TRBJ1-5; the match to TRBD1 covers 7 bases. The V gene's germline CDR1 is LGHDT and CDR2 YNNKEL (reference sequence). This CDR3 is built from 13 residues. The trim removed 3 bases at V and 6 bases at J, leaving 2 bases unmatched.